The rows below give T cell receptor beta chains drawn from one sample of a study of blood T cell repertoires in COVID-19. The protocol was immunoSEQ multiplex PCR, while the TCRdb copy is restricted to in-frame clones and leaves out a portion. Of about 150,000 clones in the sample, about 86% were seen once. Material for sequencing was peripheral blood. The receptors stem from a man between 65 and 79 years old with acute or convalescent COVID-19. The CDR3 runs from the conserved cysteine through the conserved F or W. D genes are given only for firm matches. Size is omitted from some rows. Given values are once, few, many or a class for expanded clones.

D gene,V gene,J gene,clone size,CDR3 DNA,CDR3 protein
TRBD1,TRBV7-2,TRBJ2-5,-,TGTGCCAGCAGCTTATACAGGGGGCAAGAGACCCAGTACTTC,CASSLYRGQETQYF
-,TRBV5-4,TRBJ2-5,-,TGTGCCAGCAGTCATCAGGAACGAGAGACCCAGTACTTC,CASSHQERETQYF
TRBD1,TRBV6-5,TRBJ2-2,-,TGTGCCAGCAGTTATGCCGGGACAGGGAACACCGGGGAGCTGTTTTTT,CASSYAGTGNTGELFF
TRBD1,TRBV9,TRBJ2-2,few,TGTGCCAGCAGCGTGACCGGGACAGAAACCGGGGAGCTGTTTTTT,CASSVTGTETGELFF
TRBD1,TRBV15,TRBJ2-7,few,TGTGCCACCAGCAGTGAGACAGGGATCTTTGAGCAGTACTTC,CATSSETGIFEQYF
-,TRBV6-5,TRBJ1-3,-,TGTGCCAGCAGTTACTCCGGGGGAAACACCATATATTTT,CASSYSGGNTIYF
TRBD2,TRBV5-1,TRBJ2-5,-,TGCGCCAGCAGCCCCGGACTAGCCCCTAGGCAAGAGACCCAGTACTTC,CASSPGLAPRQETQYF
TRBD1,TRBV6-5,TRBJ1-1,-,TGTGCCAGCAGGGACAGGGGAGGCACTGAAGCTTTCTTT,CASRDRGGTEAFF
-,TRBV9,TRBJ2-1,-,TGTGCCAGCAGCCCCGGACTTACCTACAATGAGCAGTTCTTC,CASSPGLTYNEQFF
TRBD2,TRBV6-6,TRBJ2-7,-,TGTGCCAGCAGTCCCAAAACTAGCGGGAGGGCCTACGAGCAGTACTTC,CASSPKTSGRAYEQYF
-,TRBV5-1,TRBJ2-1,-,TGCGCCAGCAGCTTGGACAGAAACAATGAGCAGTTCTTC,CASSLDRNNEQFF
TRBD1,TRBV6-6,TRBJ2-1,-,TGTGCCAGCAGTACCAACAGGGGGCGAGGGAATGAGCAGTTCTTC,CASSTNRGRGNEQFF
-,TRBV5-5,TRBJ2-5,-,TGTGCCAGCAGCTCCCCTCAGGGCCAAGAGACCCAGTACTTC,CASSSPQGQETQYF
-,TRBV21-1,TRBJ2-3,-,TGTGCCAGCAGCAAACCCCGCGGGACAGGGCATGGTTGGGACGAGTGTGGGGCGACAGATACGCAGTATTTT,CASSKPRGTGHGWDECGATDTQYF
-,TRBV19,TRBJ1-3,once,TGTGCCAGTAGTATGACAGTGGGAAACACCATATATTTT,CASSMTVGNTIYF
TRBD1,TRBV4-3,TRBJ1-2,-,TGCGCCAGCAGCCAAATGCCACAGGGGGCATCTGGCTACACCTTC,CASSQMPQGASGYTF
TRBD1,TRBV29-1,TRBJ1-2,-,TGCAGCGTTGCGGACAGGAGCGGGGGCTACACCTTC,CSVADRSGGYTF
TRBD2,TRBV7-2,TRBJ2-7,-,TGTGCCAGCAGCTTGAGTAGGGCGGGAGTAGGCTACGAGCAGTACTTC,CASSLSRAGVGYEQYF
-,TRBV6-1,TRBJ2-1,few,TGTGCCAGCAGTGAGGGGGCCAGGGTCAATGAGCAGTTCTTC,CASSEGARVNEQFF
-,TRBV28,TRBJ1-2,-,TGTGCCAGCCCCGGGGGCTACACCTTC,CASPGGYTF
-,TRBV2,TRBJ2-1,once,TGTGCCAGCAGCCCTCCTGGGGGGTCCCACTCCTACAATGAGCAGTTCTTC,CASSPPGGSHSYNEQFF
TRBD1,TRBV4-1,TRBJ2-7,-,TGCGCCAGCAGCCAGGTTATGACAGGGGCTCGACCCTACGAGCAGTACTTC,CASSQVMTGARPYEQYF
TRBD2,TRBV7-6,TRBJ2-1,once,TGTGCCAGCAGCATAGCGGGAGGGCCTTCGGATGAGCAGTTCTTC,CASSIAGGPSDEQFF
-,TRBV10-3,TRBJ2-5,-,TGTGCCACCCCCCCCCGGGTGGAACAAGAGACCCAGTACTTC,CATPPRVEQETQYF
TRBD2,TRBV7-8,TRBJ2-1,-,TGTGCCAGCAGCTTCGGACTAGCGGGGATGTCCTACAATGAGCAGTTCTTC,CASSFGLAGMSYNEQFF